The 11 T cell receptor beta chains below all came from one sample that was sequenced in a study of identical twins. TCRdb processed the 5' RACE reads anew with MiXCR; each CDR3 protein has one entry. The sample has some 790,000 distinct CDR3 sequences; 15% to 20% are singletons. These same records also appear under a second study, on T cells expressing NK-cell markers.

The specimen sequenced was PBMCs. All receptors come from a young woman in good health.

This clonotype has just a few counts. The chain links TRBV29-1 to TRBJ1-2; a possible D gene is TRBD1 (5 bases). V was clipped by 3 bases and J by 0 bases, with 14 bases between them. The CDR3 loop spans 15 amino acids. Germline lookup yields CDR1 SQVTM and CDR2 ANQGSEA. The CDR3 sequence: CSVDDRTLANYGYTF. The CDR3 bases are TGCAGCGTTGATGACAGAACCCTAGCTAACTATGGCTACACCTTC.

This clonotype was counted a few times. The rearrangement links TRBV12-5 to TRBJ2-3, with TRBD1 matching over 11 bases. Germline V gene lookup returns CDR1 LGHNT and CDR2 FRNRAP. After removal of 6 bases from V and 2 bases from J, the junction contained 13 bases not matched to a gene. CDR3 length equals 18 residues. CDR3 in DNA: TGTGCTAGTGGACGGACAGGGGGCCGCCGCCTTGTCACAGATACGCAGTATTTT. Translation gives CASGRTGGRRLVTDTQYF.

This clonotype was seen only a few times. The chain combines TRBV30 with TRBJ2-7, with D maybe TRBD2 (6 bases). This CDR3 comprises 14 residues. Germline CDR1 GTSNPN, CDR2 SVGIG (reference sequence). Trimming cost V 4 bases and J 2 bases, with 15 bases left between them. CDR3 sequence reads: CAWTQGLLPYEQYF. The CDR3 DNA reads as TGTGCCTGGACCCAGGGACTTTTACCCTACGAGCAGTACTTC.

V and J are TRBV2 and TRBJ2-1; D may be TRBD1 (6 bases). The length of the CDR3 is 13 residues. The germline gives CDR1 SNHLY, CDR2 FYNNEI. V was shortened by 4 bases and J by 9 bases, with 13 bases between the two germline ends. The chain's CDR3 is CASSGQGLREQFF. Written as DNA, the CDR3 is TGTGCCAGCAGTGGGCAGGGGTTGCGTGAGCAGTTCTTC. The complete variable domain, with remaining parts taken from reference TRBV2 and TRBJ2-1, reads EPEVTQTPSHQVTQMGQEVILRCVPISNHLYFYWYRQILGQKVEFLVSFYNNEISEKSEIFDDQFSVERPDGSNFTLKIRSTKLEDSAMYFCASSGQGLREQFFGPGTRLTVL.

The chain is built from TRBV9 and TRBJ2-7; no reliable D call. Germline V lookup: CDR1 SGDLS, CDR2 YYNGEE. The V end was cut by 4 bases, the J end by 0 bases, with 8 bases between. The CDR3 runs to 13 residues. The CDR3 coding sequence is TGTGCCAGCAGCCCCCTAGGCTCCTACGAGCAGTACTTC. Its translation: CASSPLGSYEQYF.

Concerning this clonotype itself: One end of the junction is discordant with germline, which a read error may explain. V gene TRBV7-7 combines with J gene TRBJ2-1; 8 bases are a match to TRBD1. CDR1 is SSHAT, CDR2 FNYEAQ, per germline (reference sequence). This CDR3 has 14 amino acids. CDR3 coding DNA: TGTGCTAGCAGCTTAGGACAGGGACGGGTTGAGCAGTTCTTC. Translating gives CASSLGQGRVEQFF. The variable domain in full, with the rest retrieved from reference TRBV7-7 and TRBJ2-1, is GAGVSQSPRYKVTKRGQDVTLRCDPISSHATLYWYQQALGQGPEFLTYFNYEAQPDKSGLPSDRFSAERPEGSISTLTIQRTEQRDSAMYRCASSLGQGRVEQFFGPGTRLTVL.

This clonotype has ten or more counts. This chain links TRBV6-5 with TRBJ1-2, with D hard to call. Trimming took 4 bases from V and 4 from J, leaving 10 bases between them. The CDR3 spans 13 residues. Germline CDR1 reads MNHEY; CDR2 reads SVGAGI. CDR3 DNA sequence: TGTGCCAGCAGTTTCGGACGGCCCTATGGCTACACCTTC. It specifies CASSFGRPYGYTF.

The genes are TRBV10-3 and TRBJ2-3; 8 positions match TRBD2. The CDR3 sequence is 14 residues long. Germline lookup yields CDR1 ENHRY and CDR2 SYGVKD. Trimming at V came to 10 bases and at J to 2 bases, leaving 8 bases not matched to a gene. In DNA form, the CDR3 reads TGTGCCACCAACCTCGGGGGGGACACAGATACGCAGTATTTT. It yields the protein CATNLGGDTDTQYF.

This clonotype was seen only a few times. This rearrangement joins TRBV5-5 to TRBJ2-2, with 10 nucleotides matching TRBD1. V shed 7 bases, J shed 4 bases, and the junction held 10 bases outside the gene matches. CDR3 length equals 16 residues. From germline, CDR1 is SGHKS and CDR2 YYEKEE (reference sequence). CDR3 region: CASGRTGGLSTGELFF. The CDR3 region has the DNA TGTGCCAGCGGAAGGACAGGGGGGCTCTCCACCGGGGAGCTGTTTTTT.

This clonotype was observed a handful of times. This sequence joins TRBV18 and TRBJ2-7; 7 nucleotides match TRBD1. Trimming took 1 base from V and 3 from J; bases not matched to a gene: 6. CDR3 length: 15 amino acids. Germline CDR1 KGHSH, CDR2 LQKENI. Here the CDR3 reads CASSPLTGAVYEQYF. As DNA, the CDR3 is TGTGCCAGCTCACCACTCACAGGGGCGGTCTACGAGCAGTACTTC.

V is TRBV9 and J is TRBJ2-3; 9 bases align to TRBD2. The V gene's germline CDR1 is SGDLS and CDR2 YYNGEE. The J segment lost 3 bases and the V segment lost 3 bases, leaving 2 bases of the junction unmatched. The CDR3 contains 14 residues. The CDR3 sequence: CASSDLAGTDTQYF. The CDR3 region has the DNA TGTGCCAGCAGCGACCTAGCGGGAACAGATACGCAGTATTTT.